The clone carrying this T cell receptor beta chain has a single count. The CDR3 spans 18 residues. V lost 4 bases and J lost 3; bases outside the gene matches: 18. The entry originates in a study of glioma-infiltrating T cells after dendritic cell vaccination. Only in-frame clones appear in the TCRdb table, and some are missing; sequencing was by immunoSEQ multiplex PCR. The sample gives about 96,000 clones, 75% to 85% of which show up once; 5.5% to 7% is in the top ten. The gene calls are TRBV23-1 and TRBJ2-7, with 7 positions matching TRBD1. TRBV23-1 is classed as an ORF, of uncertain function. This clonotype was sampled from a human donor with glioblastoma. The sample consisted of blood, taken before dendritic cell vaccination. CDR3 sequence reads: CASSPQWIKTGAVYEQYF. The CDR3 DNA reads as TGCGCCAGCAGTCCACAATGGATAAAAACAGGGGCGGTCTACGAGCAGTACTTC.